This T cell receptor beta chain is drawn from a study of T cells in Graves' hyperthyroidism and ophthalmopathy (dated by TCRdb to the late 2010s). Notes on the research overall: Peripheral blood samples were taken at initial diagnosis, before any treatment was given. After sampling, hyperthyroidism patients received methimazole starting at 30 mg daily, and ophthalmopathy patients received high-dose intravenous methylprednisolone. In addition, the study compared T-cell repertoires in thyroid tissue and in blood from several Graves' hyperthyroidism patients. Prospective prediction of ophthalmopathy was tested in an independent validation cohort consisting of roughly 20 hyperthyroidism patients and around 17 patients who later progressed to ophthalmopathy. According to the paper, TCR Vbeta CDR3 sequencing was carried out on 135 peripheral blood samples, which came from more than 40 ophthalmopathy, 70 to 80 hyperthyroidism and roughly 17 progressor patients. To identify TCR V-J signatures that set the groups apart, the researchers used a discovery cohort of more than 95 patients, made up of 40 to 45 with Graves' ophthalmopathy and 55 to 65 with stable Graves' hyperthyroidism. The roughly 90 discovery patients were divided at random into training and test sets in a 7:3 ratio.

The research as a whole found: No statistical method was used to fix the sample size in advance, and group allocation was not hidden from the investigators. A model built on a 13 V-J signature distinguished ophthalmopathy from stable hyperthyroidism, reaching approximately 89% sensitivity and 81.08% specificity in cross-validation and 80%/75% in testing. Most expanded thyroid clonotypes (frequency above 0.001) were also detected in blood, a finding suggesting that blood repertoires may reflect thyroid immune responses. In validation, the model predicted progression to ophthalmopathy a median of around six months before onset, with about 70% sensitivity and 72.22% specificity.

V lost 0 bases and J lost 1 base; the stretch between them is 9 bases long. From cysteine to phenylalanine, the CDR3 is 15 amino acids long. Here the CDR3 DNA is all that survives: 45 bases in frame from base 1. As encoded in the germline V gene, CDR1 is LGHNA while CDR2 is YNFKEQ. In the ophthalmopathy patients, disease was moderately to severely active, with a Clinical Activity Score of 3 or more, a NOSPECS grade of 4 or more, and a duration of less than 3 months. Any patient with an uncontrolled infection, another autoimmune disease, pregnancy or lactation was excluded. Diagnoses were based on clinical symptoms, serum thyroxine and TRAb, thyroid ultrasound and orbital computed tomography. PBMCs were isolated from approximately 10 ml of fresh peripheral blood by Ficoll-Paque density gradient centrifugation. Total RNA was extracted using Trizol reagent, and RNA quality was assessed on an Agilent 2100 Bioanalyzer.

The TCR beta CDR3 regions were amplified from the RNA transcripts. The first round of RT-PCR for the TCR CDR3 was performed with the HTBI primer set and the Qiagen OneStep RT-PCR kit. The libraries were constructed in a second round of multiplex PCR and then size-selected and purified. The libraries were sequenced on an Illumina HiSeq2000 using paired-end 100 bp reads. In the authors' own workflow: SOAPnuke was used to process the raw data, throwing out any read that contained adapters or uncalled bases, had a mean Phred below 15, or lacked an exact constant-primer or identifier match. High-quality paired reads were merged using COPE v1.2.5, and each unique nucleotide sequence was defined as a clonotype. MiTCR v1.1 was used to align clonotypes to the IMGT TRBV, TRBD and TRBJ reference segments. The analysis included only V-J combinations with a frequency above 0.0001, which together covered 99% to 99.2% of the repertoires. The TCS score was defined as F50 (clonal expansion) divided by E x V (chaos), with BLOSUM62-based TCRdist calculated between CDR3 peptides within each V-J. Welch's t-statistics and random forest reduced around 550 V-J features to 10 to 15, which were used in a naive Bayes classifier (R e1071). TCRdb handled the public reads itself, with Q25 trimming in fastp and clone calling in MiXCR, and kept productive beta chains. Each CDR3 protein gets just one entry, which takes the most common genes and DNA from the rows behind it. These V and J calls rely on TCRdb rather than the paper's analysis. The sample yields some 350,000 distinct CDR3 sequences; roughly 15% were counted once. The ten largest make up roughly a fifth of the sample.

This clonotype was seen ten or more times. Its antigen target is currently unknown. Base qualities were left out, and no much larger clone turns up one base away. The sequence was collected from a woman aged 55-69 years with Graves' ophthalmopathy. Material: blood. Recombination connected TRBV4-2 to TRBJ2-5, with no D gene named confidently. The CDR3 protein sequence reads: CASSQELETQETQYF. The DNA sequence reads TGTGCCAGCAGCCAAGAATTGGAAACCCAAGAGACCCAGTACTTC.